The clone carrying this TCR beta chain occurred a few times. This sample stems from a study of spatial heterogeneity in lung cancer. Time point of the sample: blood at routine non-recurrence follow-up after resection. The sequenced material consisted of unsorted whole RNA from tumor, nontumor lung or frozen PBMC. After removal of 6 bases from V and 3 bases from J, the junction contained 6 bases not matched to a gene. This CDR3 is 16 amino acids long. Looked up from germline, CDR1 is SGHAT and CDR2 is FQNNGV. TCRdb ran MiXCR on the 5' RACE reads and lists one entry per CDR3 protein. The top ten clones hold around 36% of a sample with 50,000 to 60,000 distinct CDR3 sequences, roughly 7.4% of them seen once.

This receptor was obtained from a female donor with early-stage non-small cell lung cancer. The sample was PBMCs, taken at follow-up. The gene calls are TRBV11-2 and TRBJ2-2, with TRBD2 matching 11 bases. For the CDR3, the DNA is TGTGCCAGCAGTCGGCGACTAGCGGGATACACCGGGGAGCTGTTTTTT. Translation: CASSRRLAGYTGELFF.